This T cell receptor (beta chain) was captured in a study of blood T cell repertoires in COVID-19. At the level of the study: COVID-19 samples, acute and convalescent, were from the United States, Italy and Spain. The cDNA or gDNA used as material had been derived from T cells, B-cell-depleted T cells, or PBMCs.

Study processing details: For nucleated cells, counts were estimated from reference gene primer amplification. The data were produced by immunoSEQ multiplex PCR, yet TCRdb's version contains in-frame clones alone and is incomplete. D and trimming come from the DNA, and the V and J calls and clone size come from that table. Among more than 110,000 clones listed, 84% were seen once. CDR1 is MNHEY, CDR2 SVGAGI, per germline. The J segment lost 5 bases and the V segment lost 6 bases, leaving 3 bases of the junction unmatched. CDR3 size: 14 residues. A single count supports this clone. Sequences were obtained from peripheral blood. This sequence originates from a woman aged 55-69 years with acute or convalescent COVID-19. The V gene is TRBV6-5, the J gene TRBJ2-1; 11 nucleotides match TRBD1. As DNA, the CDR3 is TGTGCCAGCAGGGGACAGGGGGGGGACAATGAGCAGTTCTTC. It specifies CASRGQGGDNEQFF.